Listed below are T cell receptor beta chains from one sample, sequenced in a study of blood T cell repertoires in COVID-19. Method: immunoSEQ multiplex PCR; TCRdb's copy keeps in-frame clones and lacks some. Of about 360,000 clones listed, approximately 80% were seen once; the top ten hold under 1.2%. The specimen sequenced was peripheral blood. The origin of the receptors is a human donor with acute or convalescent COVID-19. The donor label of this sample is uncertain. The CDR3 runs from the conserved cysteine through the conserved F or W. D genes are given only for firm matches. Expanded clones get a size class; other rows say once, few or many, or leave the size out.

V	size	J	D	DNA	CDR3
TRBV5-1	.	TRBJ1-2	TRBD1	TGCGCCAGCAGCTCGCAGGGGGGAGGCTACACCTTC	CASSSQGGGYTF
TRBV7-2	.	TRBJ2-1	.	TGTGCCAGCAGCTTTAATCCTGGGCACAATGAGCAGTTCTTC	CASSFNPGHNEQFF
TRBV4-1	once	TRBJ2-5	.	TGCGCCAGCAGCCCGCTGACTAGCCAAGAGACCCAGTACTTC	CASSPLTSQETQYF
TRBV30	.	TRBJ1-5	TRBD1	TGTGCCTGGAGTGTACGTGGCAGGGGGAGCCAGCCCCAGCATTTT	CAWSVRGRGSQPQHF
TRBV30	.	TRBJ2-3	TRBD1	TGTGCCTGGAATAGACAGGGAAGATCCGATACGCAGTATTTT	CAWNRQGRSDTQYF
TRBV11-2	.	TRBJ1-1	.	TGTGCCAGCAGCTTAGTGCGGCGGGACACTGAAGCTTTCTTT	CASSLVRRDTEAFF
TRBV5-4	.	TRBJ2-5	.	TGTGCCAGCAGCTTGGGACAGGGAGGAGGCCAAGAGACCCAGTACTTC	CASSLGQGGGQETQYF
TRBV5-1	.	TRBJ1-1	TRBD1	TGCGCCAGCAGCTCAAAACCGATTGACAGGGGAGGCACTGAAGCTTTCTTT	CASSSKPIDRGGTEAFF
TRBV28	.	TRBJ2-7	.	TGTGCCAGCAACCCAGGGTCTTACTACGAGCAGTACTTC	CASNPGSYYEQYF
TRBV7-8	.	TRBJ2-2	.	TGTGCCACCCCGAAGGGGCTCTACACCGGGGAGCTGTTTTTT	CATPKGLYTGELFF
TRBV7-9	.	TRBJ2-5	TRBD2	TGTGCCTTAGGGACTAGCTTAGAGACCCAGTACTTC	CALGTSLETQYF
TRBV23-1	.	TRBJ1-2	.	TGCGCCAGCAGTCAAAGGGGGTACTATGGCTACACCTTC	CASSQRGYYGYTF
TRBV19	.	TRBJ2-2	TRBD2	TGTGCCAGTAGTATAGGTTCGGGAGGGGTCACCGGGGAGCTGTTTTTT	CASSIGSGGVTGELFF
TRBV4-1	.	TRBJ2-3	TRBD1	TGCGCCAGCAGCGCCAGGACAGGTACGCAGTATTTT	CASSARTGTQYF
TRBV19	.	TRBJ1-1	.	TGTGCCAGTAGTATCTCGTGGTCGGGGAACACTGAAGCTTTCTTT	CASSISWSGNTEAFF
TRBV27	.	TRBJ2-7	TRBD1	TGTGCCAGCAGTTACCGGACAGGTAGCTCCTACGAGCAGTACTTC	CASSYRTGSSYEQYF
TRBV23-1	.	TRBJ2-7	TRBD1	TGCGCCAGCAGTCAATCGGGTAAGGTGGACAGGGGGACCACCTACGAGCAGTACTTC	CASSQSGKVDRGTTYEQYF
TRBV28	.	TRBJ1-1	TRBD1	TGTGCCAGCAGTCTAGGACAGGGGGGAGCTTTCTTT	CASSLGQGGAFF
TRBV5-1	.	TRBJ2-2	.	TGCGCCAGCAGCTTGGCCGGAGTCACCGGGGAGCTGTTTTTT	CASSLAGVTGELFF
TRBV7-8	many	TRBJ1-5	.	TGTGCCAGCAGCCCGGACAGCATAGATCAGCCCCAGCATTTT	CASSPDSIDQPQHF
TRBV6-5	once	TRBJ1-2	TRBD1	TGTGCCAGCAGTTATTTAGGACAGGGCGGTGGCTACACCTTC	CASSYLGQGGGYTF
TRBV6-5	.	TRBJ1-5	.	TGTGCCAGCAGCCCCCCAGGAGGGGTAGGCGAGCCCCAGCATTTT	CASSPPGGVGEPQHF
TRBV7-9	few	TRBJ1-6	.	TGTGCCAGCAGTATGGGGCAAAATTCACCCCTCCACTTT	CASSMGQNSPLHF
TRBV3-1/TRBV3-2	.	TRBJ2-7	TRBD1	TGTGCCAGCAGCCACCTGGGACAGACCACCGTTGGGCAGTACTTC	CASSHLGQTTVGQYF
TRBV5-6	.	TRBJ2-4	TRBD2	TGTGCCAGCAGCTTCCCAACTAGCGGGGGGGCAAACATTCAGTACTTC	CASSFPTSGGANIQYF
TRBV28	.	TRBJ2-5	TRBD1	TGTGCCAGCAGTCCCTCCCGACAGGGCCCCGGGACCCAGTACTTC	CASSPSRQGPGTQYF
TRBV10-3	.	TRBJ2-7	.	TGTGCCATCAGTGACAGCTCCTACGAGCAGTACTTC	CAISDSSYEQYF
TRBV7-8	.	TRBJ1-1	.	TGTGCCAGCAGAGGGAGGGGGGGATCGTCGAACACTGAAGCTTTCTTT	CASRGRGGSSNTEAFF
TRBV20-1	.	TRBJ2-7	TRBD1	TGCAGTGCTAGTTCGGCGACAGGGGCGGCCTACGAGCAGTACTTC	CSASSATGAAYEQYF
TRBV7-9	.	TRBJ2-7	TRBD1	TGTGCCAGCAGCCCTGGAGACAGGGTCAAGGACGAGCAGTACTTC	CASSPGDRVKDEQYF
TRBV5-4	.	TRBJ2-3	TRBD2	TGTGCCAGCAGCCCCTCGGGGGGTTTCACAGATACGCAGTATTTT	CASSPSGGFTDTQYF
TRBV6-6	.	TRBJ1-5	TRBD1	TGTGCCAGCAGTTATGGGCAGGGGGGAGTCAATCAGCCCCAGCATTTT	CASSYGQGGVNQPQHF
TRBV6-2/TRBV6-3	.	TRBJ1-4	.	TGTGCCAGCAGTTACTCCGGGTCAACTAATGAAAAACTGTTTTTT	CASSYSGSTNEKLFF
TRBV12-3/TRBV12-4	.	TRBJ1-2	.	TGTGCCAGCAGTTTCGACAGTACCGGCTACACCTTC	CASSFDSTGYTF
TRBV5-5	.	TRBJ2-1	.	TGTGCCAGCAGCCCGGACGGGAGCTCCTACAATGAGCAGTTCTTC	CASSPDGSSYNEQFF
TRBV29-1	.	TRBJ1-2	.	TGCAGCGTTCAGGTGGTAATCGCCCATGGCTACACCTTC	CSVQVVIAHGYTF
TRBV19	.	TRBJ2-1	.	TGTGCCAGTAGTATTGGGGGCGCGGGGGTTTGGGAGCAGTTCTTC	CASSIGGAGVWEQFF
TRBV7-2	.	TRBJ2-1	.	TGTGCCAGCAGCCAAGAGGCGTACAATGAGCAGTTCTTC	CASSQEAYNEQFF
TRBV7-9	.	TRBJ2-3	.	TGTGCCAGCAGCGACTTTTATCCTCAGGATACGCAGTATTTT	CASSDFYPQDTQYF
TRBV5-1	.	TRBJ1-1	.	TGCGCCAGCCGCCTCAACAGGGACGACACTGAAGCTTTCTTT	CASRLNRDDTEAFF
TRBV9	.	TRBJ1-3	.	TGTGCCAGCAGCGCCCAGGTCAGGGGCTCTGGAAACACCATATATTTT	CASSAQVRGSGNTIYF
TRBV10-2	.	TRBJ1-2	.	TGCGCCAGCAGTGCTCAAACCCTCGGGGGAATAGGCGGCTACACCTTC	CASSAQTLGGIGGYTF
TRBV5-1	.	TRBJ2-3	.	TGCGCCAGCAGCTTGATAGTCTCTCCAGATACGCAGTATTTT	CASSLIVSPDTQYF
TRBV18	.	TRBJ1-1	.	TGTGCCAGCTCACTCCCGGACAGACACCAAGAAGCTTTCTTT	CASSLPDRHQEAFF
TRBV6-5	.	TRBJ1-2	TRBD1	TGTGCCAGCACTAGGGACAGGGCCCCCAACTATGGCTACACCTTC	CASTRDRAPNYGYTF
TRBV7-8	.	TRBJ1-2	.	TGTGCCAGCAGCTTAGGGCAGACTTATGGCTACACCTTC	CASSLGQTYGYTF
TRBV3-1/TRBV3-2	few	TRBJ1-1	.	TGTGCCAGCAGCCAAAGACAGAAGACTGAAGCTTTCTTT	CASSQRQKTEAFF
TRBV30	.	TRBJ1-1	TRBD1	TGTGCCTGGAAGACAGGGCCTGAGGGCACTGAAGCTTTCTTT	CAWKTGPEGTEAFF
TRBV29-1	.	TRBJ2-5	TRBD2	TGCAGCGTTCGAGCGGGGGGGTCTGGCACCCAGTACTTC	CSVRAGGSGTQYF
TRBV20-1	.	TRBJ2-7	.	TGCAGTACCCTATTATACGAGCAGTACTTC	CSTLLYEQYF